One sample yielded the 16 T cell receptor beta chains listed below, sequenced in a study of T cell repertoires in cytomegalovirus infection. TCRdb ran MiXCR on the reads and lists one entry per CDR3 protein. This table holds about 130,000 distinct CDR3 sequences, around 25% found once. Antigen specificity for these receptors is unknown. The sample comprised PBMCs, sequenced either directly or after in vitro stimulation (not recorded which). The receptors shown here come from a human donor in good health (CMV status not recorded). Some clones in this sample may be carry-over from other donors' samples.

The chain carries TRBV12-5 and TRBJ2-2; 10 bases map to TRBD2. The CDR3 is 17 amino acids. Germline-derived CDR1 and CDR2 are LGHNT and FRNRAP. The junction had 7 bases not matched to a gene; V was cut back by 0 bases and J by 6 bases. Written as DNA, the CDR3 is TGTGCTAGTGGTTTGGTTTCTATGACTAGCGGGCCCGGGGAGCTGTTTTTT. It specifies CASGLVSMTSGPGELFF.

This chain connects TRBV27 to TRBJ2-7; no firm D call. Germline loops: CDR1 MNHEY, CDR2 SMNVEV (reference sequence). V lost 3 bases, J lost 3 bases, and 9 bases lay in between. This CDR3 comprises 13 residues. CDR3 coding DNA: TGTGCCAGCAGTTTCGACCTAAACTACGAGCAGTACTTC. This gives the protein CASSFDLNYEQYF.

This clonotype appeared many times. The chain links TRBV7-2 to TRBJ2-7; 8 nucleotides agree with TRBD2. This CDR3 is built from 17 residues. Germline CDR1 SGHTA, CDR2 FQGNSA. V shed 4 bases and J 3 bases; nucleotides not matched to a gene: 14. CDR3 sequence (DNA): TGTGCCAGCAGCTCCGGACTAGCTTGGGGGGTGGACTACGAGCAGTACTTC. Translation gives CASSSGLAWGVDYEQYF.

This clonotype has a count of ten or more. The gene calls are TRBV6-2 or TRBV6-3 and TRBJ1-5; D is unresolved. CDR3 length equals 12 residues. Germline CDR1 is MNHEY and CDR2 is SVGEGT. V was cut by 6 bases and J by 5 bases, with 8 bases left in between. The CDR3 here is CASSPTYQPQHF. CDR3 DNA sequence: TGTGCCAGCAGCCCCACCTATCAGCCCCAGCATTTT.

This clonotype was observed a few times. This sequence joins TRBV28 and TRBJ2-7, with 9 bases matching TRBD2. After removal of 5 bases from V and 2 bases from J, the junction contained 10 bases not matched to a gene. Germline values: CDR1 MDHEN, CDR2 SYDVKM. The CDR3 length is 16 residues. CDR3 loop: CASSRPLAGVTYEQYF. Written as DNA, the CDR3 is TGTGCCAGCAGTCGGCCCTTAGCGGGAGTTACCTACGAGCAGTACTTC.

This clonotype was counted at least ten times. The chain joins TRBV7-2 to TRBJ2-3; 7 bases map to TRBD2. Germline CDR1 is SGHTA and CDR2 is FQGNSA. The J segment lost 0 bases and the V segment lost 3 bases, leaving 6 bases of the junction unmatched. This CDR3 is 16 amino acids long. CDR3 DNA sequence: TGTGCCAGCAGCTTGGAGCGGGGACCTAGCACAGATACGCAGTATTTT. Protein product: CASSLERGPSTDTQYF.

CDR3 protein: CASSFNGNTEAFF. CDR3 in DNA: TGTGCCAGCAGCTTTAACGGAAACACTGAAGCTTTCTTT. The V call is TRBV7-2, the J call TRBJ1-1; no reliable D call. Germline V gives CDR1 SGHTA, CDR2 FQGNSA. CDR3 length: 13 amino acids. With 3 bases removed from V and 2 bases from J, the gap between germline ends came to 7 bases.

The rearrangement links TRBV7-6 to TRBJ2-7; the match to TRBD1 covers 7 bases. Germline V gene lookup returns CDR1 SGHVS and CDR2 FNYEAQ. CDR3 length: 14 amino acids. V dropped 4 bases and J dropped 1; count of bases not matched to a gene: 4. The CDR3 sequence: CASSSWDRSYEQYF. The CDR3 nucleotides read TGTGCCAGCAGCTCGTGGGACAGATCCTACGAGCAGTACTTC.

In this sample, this clonotype turned up a few times. The rearrangement links TRBV7-2 to TRBJ2-7, with 8 bases lining up with TRBD2. CDR3 size: 14 residues. Germline trimming cut 5 bases from V and 2 bases from J; bases unmatched to any gene: 5. The germline V gene has CDR1 SGHTA and CDR2 FQGNSA. The CDR3 DNA reads TGTGCCAGCAGCCGGGCTAGCGGGCCCTACGAGCAGTACGTC. This translates into CASSRASGPYEQYV.

This clonotype came up a few times. The chain links TRBV11-1 to TRBJ2-2; 7 bases agree with TRBD2. V was pared by 6 bases and J by 2 bases, with 12 bases of the junction left unmatched. The CDR3 loop spans 17 amino acids. Germline V CDR1 and CDR2: SGHAT, FQDESV (reference sequence). CDR3 sequence reads: CASSPNGLAENTGELFF. As DNA, the CDR3 is TGTGCCAGCAGTCCTAATGGGCTAGCGGAAAACACCGGGGAGCTGTTTTTT.

The rearrangement links TRBV5-1 to TRBJ2-1; 8 bases map to TRBD1. This CDR3 region has 18 residues. CDR1 is SGHRS, CDR2 YFSETQ, per germline. Trimming took 0 bases from V and 5 from J; bases not matched to a gene: 13. CDR3 coding DNA: TGCGCCAGCAGCTTGGATATCAGTTTGGGACAGGCTAACAATGAGCAGTTCTTC. The encoded protein is CASSLDISLGQANNEQFF.

This clonotype appeared a few times. The final CDR3 position lacks the conserved phenylalanine or tryptophan, pointing to a likely read error. The chain joins TRBV28 to TRBJ1-1; 7 bases are a match to TRBD1. Germline loops: CDR1 MDHEN, CDR2 SYDVKM. V shed 4 bases and J 3 bases; nucleotides not matched to a gene: 8. The CDR3 extends over 15 amino acids. The CDR3 nucleotides are TGTGCCAGCAGTTCCCGGGACAGTGCCTACACTGAAGCTTTCCTT. This codes for CASSSRDSAYTEAFL.

In this sample, this clonotype turned up once. The chain uses TRBV19 and TRBJ1-1, with unresolved D. The germline gives CDR1 LNHDA, CDR2 SQIVND (reference sequence). This CDR3 comprises 14 residues. The V and J ends lost 5 bases and 5 bases respectively, with 15 bases between them. The CDR3 DNA is TGTGCCAGTAGTTCTCAGGCCGAAGGGACTGAAGCTTTCTTT. It specifies CASSSQAEGTEAFF. Using reference TRBV19 and TRBJ1-1 for the parts outside the CDR3, the full variable domain is DGGITQSPKYLFRKEGQNVTLSCEQNLNHDAMYWYRQDPGQGLRLIYYSQIVNDFQKGDIAEGYSVSREKKESFPLTVTSAQKNPTAFYLCASSSQAEGTEAFFGQGTRLTVV.

This clonotype was detected a few times. This chain joins TRBV28 and TRBJ1-6; unclear D gene. Germline lookup yields CDR1 MDHEN and CDR2 SYDVKM. The CDR3 consists of 12 residues. V was shortened by 2 bases and J by 14 bases, with 10 bases between the two germline ends. The CDR3 region is CASSLRQRTLHF. DNA of the CDR3: TGTGCCAGCAGTTTACGCCAGAGGACCCTCCACTTT.

This rearrangement joins TRBV24-1 to TRBJ2-7; D not resolved. CDR1 KGHDR and CDR2 SFDVKD come from the germline V gene. The V end lost 2 bases, the J end lost 4 bases, and 14 bases lay between the germline ends. There are 15 residues in the CDR3. Written as DNA, the CDR3 is TGTGCCACCAGTGATTCGGGCGGTAACAATTACGAGCAGTACGTC. This sequence encodes CATSDSGGNNYEQYV.

This clonotype was recorded once. An end of the junction does not agree with germline; a read error may underlie this. This chain connects TRBV6-2 or TRBV6-3 to TRBJ1-1; D is unresolved. Germline CDR1 and CDR2: MNHEY and SVGEGT. The CDR3 contains 14 residues. CDR3 sequence: CASTLGAGVTKAFF. The CDR3 DNA is TGTGCCAGCACCCTGGGCGCAGGCGTCACTAAAGCTTTCTTT.